This TCR beta chain appears in the sequencing data of a study of regulatory T cells in long-lasting Graves disease. Across the whole study: For a period under 3 months, newly diagnosed Graves' patients had taken antithyroid drugs.

The time point is: newly diagnosed GD, antithyroid drugs for less than 3 months. With RNA extracted from PBMCs as input, the TCR library was made. The germline V gene has CDR1 MNHEY and CDR2 SVGAGI. The CDR3 extends over 16 amino acids. The V gene end was trimmed by 3 bases and the J gene end by 2 bases; junction bases not matched to a gene: 8. CDR3 regions were amplified by Arm-PCR using iRepertoire HTBI primers to build TCR beta libraries. TCRdb called the multiplex PCR reads again in MiXCR, with one record for every CDR3 protein. The repertoire includes some 460,000 distinct CDR3 sequences, about 16% of them detected once, and 10% to 15% sits in the top ten. The data also belong to a second study, concerning T cells in Graves' hyperthyroidism and ophthalmopathy.

The chain combines TRBV6-5 with TRBJ2-3; 7 bases are a match to TRBD2. The TCR was taken from a middle-aged man with Graves disease. The sample in question was peripheral blood mononuclear cells (PBMCs), obtained at new diagnosis, from a patient treated with antithyroid drugs. The CDR3 DNA reads as TGTGCCAGCAGTTATCGGGCTAGCGGCACCACAGATACGCAGTATTTT. It is translated as CASSYRASGTTDTQYF.